These T cell receptor beta chains were read from a single sample in a study of OX40 agonist ivuxolimab in advanced cancers. Using immunoSEQ multiplex PCR, the repertoire was profiled, and TCRdb retains in-frame clones only, with some absent. Altogether about 70,000 clones are present, about 85% being singletons, with the ten largest covering 0.5% to 0.6%. The material sequenced was CD4+ or CD8+ T cells sorted from blood, taken in a trial of the OX40 agonist ivuxolimab. The receptors come from an adult with an advanced solid tumor such as melanoma, head and neck, liver or kidney cancer. Both conserved end residues are part of each CDR3. A D gene is named only where the DNA matches it firmly. Not all rows give a size; the values are once, few, many and, for expanded clones, a class.

d_call j_call v_call clone_size cdr3_nt cdr3_aa
. TRBJ2-2 TRBV4-3 few TGCGCCAGCAGCCAAGAGGGTCCCGGGGAGCTGTTTTTT CASSQEGPGELFF
TRBD1 TRBJ1-2 TRBV19 . TGTGCCAGTAGTATGTCGACAGGGGGCTTTTTCAACTATGGCTACACCTTC CASSMSTGGFFNYGYTF
. TRBJ2-5 TRBV19 . TGTGCCAGTAGTATCCGAAGGGTAGCCCAAGAGACCCAGTACTTC CASSIRRVAQETQYF
. TRBJ2-4 TRBV29-1 . TGCAGCGTGCGGGAAACCTTAGCCAAAAACATTCAGTACTTC CSVRETLAKNIQYF
TRBD1 TRBJ1-2 TRBV5-4 . TGTGCCAGCAGCTCCCGGACAGGGTTTCCCCCCCCTAACTATGGCTACACCTTC CASSSRTGFPPPNYGYTF
. TRBJ1-4 TRBV25-1 . TGTGCCAGCACAACGCAGGGGAATGAAAAACTGTTTTTT CASTTQGNEKLFF
TRBD2 TRBJ2-5 TRBV7-8 . TGTGCCAGCAGCTTAGAGCGGGGCCGCGACCAGACCCAGTACTTC CASSLERGRDQTQYF
. TRBJ1-5 TRBV9 . TGTGCCAGCAGCGGAGACGACGGATTCAATCAGCCCCAGCATTTT CASSGDDGFNQPQHF
. TRBJ2-7 TRBV7-9 . TGTGCCAGCAGCCGATATGGGACACTTTTGAGGTCCTACGAGCAGTACTTC CASSRYGTLLRSYEQYF
. TRBJ2-3 TRBV6-5 . TGTGCCAGCAGTTACTCGGGGCTCACAGATACGCAGTATTTT CASSYSGLTDTQYF
. TRBJ1-5 TRBV7-9 . TGTGCCAGCAGCCTGGCGGGGGCGCCTAATCAGCCCCAGCATTTT CASSLAGAPNQPQHF
. TRBJ1-4 TRBV30 . TGTGCCTGGCAACAGGGAGGTAGTAATGAAAAACTGTTTTTT CAWQQGGSNEKLFF
. TRBJ1-1 TRBV19 . TGTGCCAGTAGTACGTATCAGGGGAACACTGAAGCTTTCTTT CASSTYQGNTEAFF
. TRBJ1-1 TRBV30 . TGTGCCTGTACGCCGGGGCTGAACACTGAAGCTTTCTTT CACTPGLNTEAFF
TRBD2 TRBJ2-3 TRBV4-1 . TGCGCCAGCAGCCAGGGGGGACTAGCGGGGACCACAGATACGCAGTATTTT CASSQGGLAGTTDTQYF
TRBD1 TRBJ1-2 TRBV5-1 . TGCGCCAGCAGCTGGGACAGCCCTAACTATGGCTACACCTTC CASSWDSPNYGYTF
. TRBJ1-2 TRBV23-1 . TGCGCCAGCAGTCATCAGGAAGCTAACTATGGCTACACCTTC CASSHQEANYGYTF
. TRBJ1-6 TRBV6-5 . TGTGCCAGCGGAGGTGGTCGGTCACCCCTCCACTTT CASGGGRSPLHF
TRBD1 TRBJ1-1 TRBV6-5 . TGTGCCAGCAGTTACACAGGGGCAGGGCACACTGAAGCTTTCTTT CASSYTGAGHTEAFF
TRBD1 TRBJ1-2 TRBV19 . TGTGCCAGTAGTTGGGACAGGACGGGCGGCTACACCTTC CASSWDRTGGYTF
. TRBJ1-1 TRBV6-1 . TGTGCCAGCCGGACAGCGAACACTGAAGCTTTCTTT CASRTANTEAFF
TRBD2 TRBJ2-3 TRBV7-6 . TGTGCCAGCAGCTTAGTGGGGACTAGCGGGATACCCAATACGCAGTATTTT CASSLVGTSGIPNTQYF
. TRBJ1-6 TRBV7-3 once TGTGCCAGCAGCTTAAGTTCACATTCACCCCTCCACTTT CASSLSSHSPLHF
. TRBJ1-1 TRBV7-2 . TGTGCCAGCAGCTTCGACAGTCTGAACACTGAAGCTTTCTTT CASSFDSLNTEAFF
. TRBJ1-1 TRBV14 . TGTGCCAGCAGCCAGTCAACCAGGACTGAAGCTTTCTTT CASSQSTRTEAFF
TRBD1 TRBJ1-4 TRBV5-5 . TGTGCCAGCAGCTGGACAGGGACTAATGAAAAACTGTTTTTT CASSWTGTNEKLFF
. TRBJ1-6 TRBV28 . TGTGCCAGCAGTTCCCTCTACACCGCGCGTAATTCACCCCTCCACTTT CASSSLYTARNSPLHF